This TCR beta chain was sequenced in a study of identical twins. Study conclusions and caveats: Zero-insertion results could be subject to partial confounding by invariant MAIT and iNKT cells. Out-of-frame alpha sequences shared by twins showed excess low generation probability. Abundant beta clonotypes from cord blood bore fewer insertions; memory repertoires lacked this pattern.

V was trimmed by 9 bases and J by 6 bases, leaving 21 bases between them. Germline V gene sequence: CDR1 LNHDA, CDR2 SQIVND (reference sequence). The CDR3 has 16 amino acids. TCRdb used MiXCR to reprocess the 5' RACE reads, holding one entry per CDR3 protein. Here the sample spans nearly 900,000 distinct CDR3 sequences, 10% to 15% being singletons. In its sample, this clonotype was seen a few times. Its target is not known. These data are also associated with another study on yellow fever vaccine responses in identical twins.

What was sequenced was PBMCs. This TCR derives from a woman under 30 in good health. The gene calls are TRBV19 and TRBJ1-6; D gene uncertain. The CDR3 DNA follows: TGTGCCAGCCATACCAATGGGAACGGCCTTAATTCACCCCTCCACTTT. Translation gives CASHTNGNGLNSPLHF.